The 12 T cell receptor beta chains in this list originate from one sample, sequenced in a study of blood T cell repertoires in COVID-19. Clones were sequenced by immunoSEQ multiplex PCR, and TCRdb holds only the in-frame ones, with some missing. This table has 500,000 to 600,000 clones, roughly 89% appearing once. The material sequenced was peripheral blood. These receptors were obtained from a woman aged 50 to 60 with COVID-19, enrolled during active disease.

The rearrangement uses TRBV7-4 and TRBJ1-4; D may be TRBD1 (6 bases). Germline assignment: CDR1 SGHVT and CDR2 SQSDAQ. This CDR3 spans 17 amino acids. Trimming left V 4 bases short and J 10 bases short, with 25 bases between. In nucleotides, the CDR3 is TGTGCCAGCAGCTCCCCTCGTAACAGGGCCGTTAGTGGAAAACTGTTTTTT. Translated, it gives CASSSPRNRAVSGKLFF.

The V and J genes are TRBV27 and TRBJ2-2, with TRBD2 identical over 9 bases. The CDR3 contains 20 residues. Germline trimming cut 6 bases from V and 7 bases from J; bases unmatched to any gene: 24. The germline V gene has CDR1 MNHEY and CDR2 SMNVEV (reference sequence). CDR3 protein: CASSSPFLLAGARSRGELFF. For the CDR3, the DNA is TGTGCCAGCAGCTCCCCTTTTTTATTAGCGGGGGCCCGGTCGCGCGGGGAGCTGTTTTTT.

The rearrangement uses TRBV7-2 and TRBJ1-5, with 7 bases fitting TRBD1. V was pared by 5 bases and J by 7 bases, with 14 bases of the junction left unmatched. CDR3 length: 16 amino acids. Looked up from germline, CDR1 is SGHTA and CDR2 is FQGNSA. CDR3 in amino acids: CASSPGGGGISQPQHF. CDR3 sequence (DNA): TGTGCCAGCAGCCCAGGGGGTGGGGGAATCTCACAGCCCCAGCATTTT.

The genes are TRBV9 and TRBJ2-1; 8 bases are a match to TRBD2. This CDR3 has 15 amino acids. The trim removed 4 bases at V and 0 bases at J, leaving 3 bases unmatched. CDR1 and CDR2 (germline): SGDLS, YYNGEE. The CDR3 loop reads CASSTSGSSYNEQFF. Written as DNA, the CDR3 is TGTGCCAGCAGCACTAGCGGAAGCTCCTACAATGAGCAGTTCTTC.

The chain uses TRBV6-5 and TRBJ2-7, with a possible D match to TRBD1 (6 bases). The CDR3 loop spans 15 amino acids. Germline-derived CDR1 and CDR2 are MNHEY and SVGAGI. The germline V and J ends were trimmed by 2 bases and 0 bases, with 11 bases remaining between them. CDR3 loop: CASSYLKDSSYEQYF. CDR3 in DNA: TGTGCCAGCAGTTACCTTAAGGACAGCTCCTACGAGCAGTACTTC.

The rearrangement joins TRBV5-4 to TRBJ2-5, with 12 bases fitting TRBD2. This CDR3 has 16 amino acids. The germline CDR1 and CDR2 sequences are SGHNT and YYREEE (reference sequence). V lost 2 bases and J lost 4; bases outside the gene matches: 6. The CDR3, as DNA: TGTGCCAGCAGCTTACGACTAGCGGGGGAGGTAGAGACCCAGTACTTC. Its protein product is CASSLRLAGEVETQYF.

The J gene is TRBJ2-3, the V gene TRBV12-3 or TRBV12-4; no clear D. CDR3 length: 13 amino acids. The V end was cut by 3 bases, the J end by 4 bases, with 8 bases between. Here the CDR3 reads CASSFLAADTQYF. Written as DNA, the CDR3 is TGTGCCAGCAGTTTCTTAGCCGCAGATACGCAGTATTTT.

V is TRBV4-2 and J is TRBJ2-1; TRBD2 aligns across 16 bases. The CDR3 is 15 amino acids. Looked up from germline, CDR1 is LGHNA and CDR2 is YNFKEQ. Trimming removed 6 bases from V and 8 bases from J; junction bases left unmatched: 4. In nucleotides, the CDR3 is TGTGCCAGCAGGGGGACTAGCGGGGGGGCCGATGAGCAGTTCTTC. Its translation: CASRGTSGGADEQFF.

Note on this clone: This same CDR3 is encoded by further DNA sequences in the sample. V and J are TRBV7-2 and TRBJ1-1; unclear D gene. Looked up from germline, CDR1 is SGHTA and CDR2 is FQGNSA. Trimming removed 2 bases at V and 0 bases at J, with 4 bases between. The CDR3 contains 13 residues. CDR3 protein: CASSLPVNTEAFF. In DNA, the CDR3 is TGTGCCAGCAGCTTACCTGTGAACACTGAAGCTTTCTTT.

There are a few counts of this clone. V usage is TRBV30 and J usage is TRBJ1-2; TRBD1 aligns across 7 bases. Per the germline V gene, CDR1 is GTSNPN and CDR2 is SVGIG (reference sequence). V gave up 2 bases and J gave up 5 bases; unmatched junction bases: 5. The CDR3 spans 13 residues. As DNA, the CDR3 is TGTGCCTGGAGTCGACAGGGAATATATGGCTACACCTTC. It is translated as CAWSRQGIYGYTF.

This chain joins TRBV18 and TRBJ1-2; 9 nucleotides line up with TRBD1. V shed 2 bases and J 8 bases; nucleotides not matched to a gene: 3. Germline CDR1 is KGHSH and CDR2 is LQKENI. The CDR3 sequence is 13 residues long. Here the CDR3 reads CASSPRDREGYTF. The CDR3 DNA follows: TGTGCCAGCTCACCAAGGGACAGGGAAGGCTACACCTTC.

The V gene is TRBV30, the J gene TRBJ2-7; TRBD1 matches 7 bases. Germline V CDR1 and CDR2: GTSNPN, SVGIG (reference sequence). The CDR3 spans 13 residues. The junction had 7 bases not matched to a gene; V was cut back by 4 bases and J by 4 bases. The CDR3: CAWNRGARYEQYF. The DNA for the CDR3 is TGTGCCTGGAACAGGGGCGCAAGGTACGAGCAGTACTTC.